These T cell receptor beta chains were read from a single sample in a study of vaccination and CD4 T cells after COVID-19. MiXCR was run by TCRdb on the PCR reads, yielding one entry per CDR3 protein. This sample has approximately 8,800 distinct CDR3 sequences, with about 61% found just once. What these receptors recognize is not known. The sample was CD4+ T cells from blood, cultured in vitro. The receptors were sampled from a human donor who had recovered from COVID-19. CDR3s include the opening cysteine and the closing phenylalanine or tryptophan. Fields, in order: D gene, J gene, V gene, clone size, CDR3 protein, CDR3 DNA. D genes are given only for firm matches. The size entry is marked missing in some rows and otherwise reads once, few, many or a size class.

- TRBJ1-5 TRBV20-1 once CSAGEGPGQPQHF TGCAGTGCTGGGGAGGGGCCCGGTCAGCCCCAGCATTTT
- TRBJ2-3 TRBV2 - CASKDGLYTDTQYF TGTGCCAGCAAGGACGGTCTTTACACAGATACGCAGTATTTT
- TRBJ1-6 TRBV6-5 - CASSYSPSTADNSPLHF TGTGCCAGCAGTTACAGCCCTTCGACAGCAGATAATTCACCCCTCCACTTT
TRBD1 TRBJ2-7 TRBV6-1 - CASAGRGTGFYEQYF TGTGCCAGCGCAGGGAGGGGGACAGGGTTTTACGAGCAGTACTTC
- TRBJ1-2 TRBV6-1 few CASSEDAGFYGYTF TGTGCCAGCAGTGAAGACGCGGGGTTTTATGGCTACACCTTC
- TRBJ1-2 TRBV6-2/TRBV6-3 - CASSDRTGSPGGGYTF TGTGCCAGCAGTGACCGAACTGGGTCCCCGGGAGGTGGCTACACCTTC
TRBD2 TRBJ2-3 TRBV6-1 - CASSEVALAGAVTNTQYF TGTGCCAGCAGTGAAGTAGCACTAGCGGGAGCCGTCACGAATACGCAGTATTTT
- TRBJ1-2 TRBV27 few CASRVRGSGGYTF TGTGCCAGCCGCGTCAGGGGATCGGGTGGCTACACCTTC
- TRBJ1-5 TRBV19 - CASSSGDGGKIQPQHF TGTGCCAGTAGTTCCGGAGATGGGGGAAAGATTCAGCCCCAGCATTTT
TRBD2 TRBJ2-3 TRBV15 - CATSRAGLAYTDTQYF TGTGCCACCAGCAGAGCGGGACTAGCATACACAGATACGCAGTATTTT
- TRBJ1-1 TRBV5-1 few CASSLAGGENTEAFF TGCGCCAGCAGCTTGGCCGGGGGTGAGAACACTGAAGCTTTCTTT
- TRBJ1-6 TRBV6-1 few CASTLTSSYNSPLHF TGTGCCAGCACCCTGACAAGCTCCTATAATTCACCCCTCCACTTT
TRBD2 TRBJ2-5 TRBV3-1 - CASGASGQETQYF TGTGCCAGCGGGGCTAGCGGGCAAGAGACCCAGTACTTC
TRBD1 TRBJ1-5 TRBV6-5 few CASSSRGLDNQPQHF TGTGCCAGCAGTTCCAGGGGGTTGGACAATCAGCCCCAGCATTTT
TRBD2 TRBJ2-3 TRBV7-3 - CASSPMPLTSGRSDTQYF TGTGCCAGCAGCCCCATGCCCCTGACTAGCGGGAGATCAGATACGCAGTATTTT
TRBD2 TRBJ2-5 TRBV20-1 few CSARLAGLLYQETQYF TGCAGTGCTAGGCTAGCGGGACTCTTGTACCAAGAGACCCAGTACTTC
- TRBJ1-1 TRBV7-2 once CASSLRTGNTEAFF TGTGCCAGCAGCCTTCGTACGGGCAACACTGAAGCTTTCTTT
- TRBJ2-2 TRBV7-3 - CASGLGGNTGELFF TGTGCCAGCGGCCTTGGCGGGAACACCGGGGAGCTGTTTTTT
TRBD1 TRBJ1-2 TRBV15 - CATSSRQGYGYTF TGTGCCACCAGCTCCAGACAGGGCTATGGCTACACCTTC
TRBD2 TRBJ2-3 TRBV2 - CARGASGPDTQYF TGTGCCAGGGGGGCTAGCGGGCCAGATACGCAGTATTTT
- TRBJ2-5 TRBV19 large CASSIGWTNLKETQYF TGTGCCAGTAGTATCGGGTGGACAAACCTTAAAGAGACCCAGTACTTC
TRBD2 TRBJ2-5 TRBV5-4 - CASSLGSSGRTRETQYF TGTGCCAGCAGCTTGGGGTCCAGCGGGAGGACAAGGGAGACCCAGTACTTC
TRBD1 TRBJ1-3 TRBV7-6 - CASSLQGQGLLSGNTIYF TGTGCCAGCAGCTTACAAGGACAGGGCCTTCTCTCTGGAAACACCATATATTTT
- TRBJ1-1 TRBV10-2 - CASRGRTESEAFF TGCGCCAGCAGGGGACGGACTGAGAGTGAAGCTTTCTTT
TRBD1 TRBJ2-3 TRBV6-1 few CAIQGAGDTQYF TGTGCCATACAGGGGGCAGGAGATACGCAGTATTTT
- TRBJ1-4 TRBV20-1 - CSAREDSEKLFF TGCAGTGCTAGAGAGGACAGTGAAAAACTGTTTTTT
- TRBJ2-5 TRBV6-2/TRBV6-3 - CASSYRGAGETQYF TGTGCCAGCAGTTACCGGGGGGCCGGAGAGACCCAGTACTTC
- TRBJ1-5 TRBV7-9 few CASSLAGFAQPQHF TGTGCCAGCAGCTTAGCAGGGTTCGCCCAGCCCCAGCATTTT
- TRBJ2-3 TRBV27 - CASGFVRGNTDTQYF TGTGCCAGCGGTTTTGTAAGGGGAAACACAGATACGCAGTATTTT
- TRBJ2-3 TRBV20-1 - CSGGTPDTQYF TGCAGTGGGGGGACCCCAGATACGCAGTATTTT
- TRBJ1-5 TRBV6-2/TRBV6-3 - CASTMGDIFQPQHF TGTGCCAGCACTATGGGCGACATCTTTCAGCCCCAGCATTTT
TRBD2 TRBJ2-1 TRBV7-9 - CASSSTRGDNEQFF TGTGCCAGCAGCTCCACCCGGGGGGACAATGAGCAGTTCTTC
- TRBJ1-5 TRBV20-1 few CSAQEPGGNQPQHF TGCAGTGCTCAAGAGCCGGGTGGCAATCAGCCCCAGCATTTT
- TRBJ1-1 TRBV20-1 - CSARDAEGGGLGTEAFF TGCAGTGCTAGAGACGCCGAAGGGGGGGGCCTTGGGACTGAAGCTTTCTTT
- TRBJ1-5 TRBV7-2 once CASSLVINQPQHF TGTGCCAGCAGCTTAGTCATTAATCAGCCCCAGCATTTT
- TRBJ1-1 TRBV7-2 - CASSLTGSNTEAFF TGTGCCAGCAGCTTGACAGGATCGAACACTGAAGCTTTCTTT
TRBD1 TRBJ1-1 TRBV6-1 - CASSPTKDRAVTEAFF TGTGCCAGCAGTCCCACAAAGGACAGGGCGGTCACTGAAGCTTTCTTT
- TRBJ1-1 TRBV6-1 - CASRWTQMNTEAFF TGTGCCAGCAGGTGGACGCAGATGAACACTGAAGCTTTCTTT
- TRBJ2-3 TRBV28 - CASSGTPGTDTQYF TGTGCCAGCAGTGGGACTCCTGGGACAGATACGCAGTATTTT
- TRBJ1-2 TRBV6-5 - CASSSLQGGYGYTF TGTGCCAGCAGTTCGTTACAGGGCGGCTATGGCTACACCTTC
TRBD2 TRBJ2-5 TRBV27 - CASISGGLQTQYF TGTGCCAGCATTTCGGGGGGGCTTCAGACCCAGTACTTC
- TRBJ1-1 TRBV19 - CASSIGQNTEAFF TGTGCCAGTAGTATAGGGCAGAACACTGAAGCTTTCTTT
- TRBJ1-3 TRBV6-1 - CASSEMGKRLGNTIYF TGTGCCAGCAGTGAAATGGGAAAACGACTTGGAAACACCATATATTTT
TRBD2 TRBJ2-7 TRBV7-2 - CASSRRLAGVYEQYF TGTGCCAGCAGCCGGAGACTAGCGGGAGTCTACGAGCAGTACTTC
TRBD2 TRBJ2-7 TRBV6-5 - CASSYGEAGAYEQYF TGTGCCAGCAGTTACGGGGAAGCGGGGGCCTACGAGCAGTACTTC
- TRBJ2-7 TRBV19 - CASSEDTSYEQYF TGTGCCAGTAGCGAGGACACTTCCTACGAGCAGTACTTC
- TRBJ1-2 TRBV19 once CASTLSGGPPRRDGYTF TGTGCCAGTACCCTATCCGGGGGGCCCCCAAGGAGGGATGGCTACACCTTC
- TRBJ1-5 TRBV2 once CASSAGANQPQHF TGTGCCAGCAGTGCCGGGGCAAATCAGCCCCAGCATTTT
- TRBJ2-3 TRBV7-2 - CASSRLAHPQSTDTQYF TGTGCCAGCAGTCGTTTAGCCCACCCCCAAAGCACAGATACGCAGTATTTT
TRBD1 TRBJ1-2 TRBV4-1 - CASSQSGIDRGGGYTF TGCGCCAGCAGCCAAAGCGGGATAGACAGGGGGGGCGGCTACACCTTC
- TRBJ1-5 TRBV7-2 - CASSLRGSSNQPQHF TGTGCCAGCAGCCTCAGGGGTTCTAGCAATCAGCCCCAGCATTTT
TRBD1 TRBJ1-1 TRBV7-8 - CASSVGQGSTEAFF TGTGCCAGCAGCGTCGGACAGGGGTCCACTGAAGCTTTCTTT
TRBD1 TRBJ1-2 TRBV7-2 - CASSLRDREGYTF TGTGCCAGCAGCTTACGAGACAGGGAGGGCTACACCTTC
TRBD1 TRBJ1-5 TRBV7-2 few CASSRAGGSNQPQHF TGTGCCAGCAGCAGAGCAGGGGGGAGCAATCAGCCCCAGCATTTT